This T cell receptor beta chain was captured by sequencing in a study of regulatory T cells in long-lasting Graves disease. Study-level points and caveats: With persistent disease, TRBV28, TRBJ1-2 and TRBJ2-5 were the favored segments.

Time point meaning: persistent/refractory GD, antithyroid drugs over 5 years with positive TRAb. RNA extracted from PBMCs served as the sequencing template. HTBI primers from iRepertoire and Arm-PCR of CDR3 regions yielded the TCR beta libraries. TCRdb analysed the multiplex PCR reads with MiXCR anew, one entry per CDR3 protein. The sample lists about 430,000 distinct CDR3 sequences, approximately 22% occurring once. About this clonotype itself: Its antigen is undetermined. This clone may be a read error of a much larger clone one base away.

V dropped 3 bases and J dropped 9; count of bases not matched to a gene: 11. This CDR3 is 16 amino acids long. From germline, CDR1 is MNHGY and CDR2 SVAAGI. Sample: peripheral blood mononuclear cells (PBMCs), taken when the disease was refractory, from a patient treated with antithyroid drugs. V gene TRBV6-9 combines with J gene TRBJ1-6; 7 bases align to TRBD1. This sequence originates from a female donor with Graves disease. The CDR3 here is CASSYQPWDRLSPLHF. The CDR3 DNA is TGTGCCAGCAGTTACCAACCCTGGGACAGACTTTCACCCCTCCACTTT.